What follows is one T cell receptor (beta chain) and its context. This entry is derived from a study of blood T cell repertoires in COVID-19. Overall study context: Sources were T cells, B-cell-depleted T cells, or PBMCs; the material itself was cDNA or gDNA.

The CDR3 sequence is 13 residues long. CDR1 is MNHEY, CDR2 SVGAGI, per germline. Unmatched junction bases numbered 9, after V lost 10 bases and J lost 10 bases. Libraries were prepared by immunoSEQ multiplex PCR; TCRdb keeps only in-frame clonotypes and omits some of them. Of tens of thousands of clones detected, about 91% appear once; the ten largest clones hold around 3%. This receptor was obtained from a man aged 45 to 65 with acute or convalescent COVID-19. This chain joins TRBV6-5 and TRBJ1-6; 8 nucleotides match TRBD1. Sequencing was carried out using peripheral blood. CDR3 bases: TGTGCCACCTCAGGACAGGGTCCGTCACCCCTCCACTTT. Translating gives CATSGQGPSPLHF.